A few counts support the clone carrying this TCR beta chain. The antigen is undetermined. Healthy Caucasians, and only they, were the donors. This record belongs to a study of identical twins. General observations from the study: Twin sharing of out-of-frame TCR alpha was underestimated by models in monozygotic pairs. Beta out-of-frame sequences showed weaker excess sharing between twins.

Template switching introduced a universal primer site, and the cDNA bore unique molecular identifiers. A single record per CDR3 protein comes from TCRdb applying MiXCR to the 5' RACE reads. Of roughly 1,500,000 distinct CDR3 sequences in the sample, under 35% are singletons; the top ten hold approximately 0.25%. The sample consisted of cord blood. This clonotype was sampled from a newborn girl in good health.

The CDR3: CASSQVAGALGAKNIQYF. As DNA, the CDR3 is TGTGCCAGCAGCCAAGTAGCGGGGGCCCTCGGGGCCAAAAACATTCAGTACTTC. The chain combines TRBV3-1 with TRBJ2-4, with TRBD2 matching over 9 bases. V lost 1 base and J lost 1; bases outside the gene matches: 8. The CDR3 length is 18 residues. Germline loops: CDR1 LGHDT, CDR2 YNNKEL (reference sequence).